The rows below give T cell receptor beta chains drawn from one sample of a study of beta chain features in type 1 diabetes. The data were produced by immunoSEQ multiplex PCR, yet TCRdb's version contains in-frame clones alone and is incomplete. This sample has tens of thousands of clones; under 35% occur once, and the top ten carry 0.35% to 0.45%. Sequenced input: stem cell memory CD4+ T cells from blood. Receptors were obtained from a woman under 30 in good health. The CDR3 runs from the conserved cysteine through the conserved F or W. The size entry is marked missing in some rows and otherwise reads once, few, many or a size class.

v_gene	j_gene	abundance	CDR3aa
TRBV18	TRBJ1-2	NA	CASSPGDSNYGYTF
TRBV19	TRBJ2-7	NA	CASSPRDTAYEQYF
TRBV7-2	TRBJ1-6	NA	CASSLTGQGALSYNSPLHF
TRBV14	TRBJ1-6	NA	CASSHAFGTGEGSPLHF
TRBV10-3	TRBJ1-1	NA	CAIGPTGNTEAFF
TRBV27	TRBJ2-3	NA	CASSIPQGKDTQYF
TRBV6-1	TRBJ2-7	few	CASPSRADRGNEQYF
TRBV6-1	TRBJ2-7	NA	CASSAQLAASSYEQYF
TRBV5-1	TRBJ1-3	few	CASSRDRGTGSGNTIYF
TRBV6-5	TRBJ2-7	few	CASSYSDRFEQYF
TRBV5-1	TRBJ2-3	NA	CASSAGRDPGTDTQYF
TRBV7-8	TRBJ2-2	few	CASRQDTGELFF
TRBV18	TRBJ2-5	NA	CASSPQGLAGEQYF
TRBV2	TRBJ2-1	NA	CASGIGGAPNEQFF
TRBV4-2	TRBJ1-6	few	CASSLGTGEQNSPLHF
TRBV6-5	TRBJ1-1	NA	CASSFHRGNTEAFF
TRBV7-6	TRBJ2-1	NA	CASSTRLAGGHYNEQFF
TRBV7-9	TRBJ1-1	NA	CASSFQGNTEAFF
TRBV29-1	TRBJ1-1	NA	CSAGRTGLEAFF
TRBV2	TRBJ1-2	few	CASTDWGGNYGYTF
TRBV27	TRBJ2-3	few	CASRQQGPDTQYF
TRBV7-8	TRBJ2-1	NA	CASSLAPSGDSEQFF
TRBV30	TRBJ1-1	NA	CASAMKMNTEAFF
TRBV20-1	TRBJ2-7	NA	CSATQDHEQYF
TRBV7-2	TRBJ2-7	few	CASSLDSSIYEQYF
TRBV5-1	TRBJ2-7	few	CASSVGTSGISYEQYF
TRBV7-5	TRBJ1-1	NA	CARSRRGGHMNTEAFF
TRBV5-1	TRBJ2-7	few	CASRSGGAGYEQYF
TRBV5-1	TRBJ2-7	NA	CASSPGHIDSYEQYF
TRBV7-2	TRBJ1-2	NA	CASSSLGANYGYTF
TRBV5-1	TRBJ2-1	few	CASSLAGTSGSGEQFF
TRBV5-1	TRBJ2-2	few	CASSRTSGRQTGELFF
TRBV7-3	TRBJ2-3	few	CASSFAGLATDTQYF
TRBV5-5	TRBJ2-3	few	CASSFRHLYSTDTQYF
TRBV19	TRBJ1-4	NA	CASSVLGAGHEKLFF
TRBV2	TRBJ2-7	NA	CASMATTKQYF
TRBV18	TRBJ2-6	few	CASSPPLGEANVLTF
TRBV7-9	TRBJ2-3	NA	CASSFLAGGSTDTQYF
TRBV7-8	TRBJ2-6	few	CASSLDVFQAGANVLTF
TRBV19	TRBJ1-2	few	CASSMIGGDYGYTF
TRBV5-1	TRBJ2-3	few	CASSLGLAPVDTQYF
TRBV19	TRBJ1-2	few	CASSNQGYGYTF
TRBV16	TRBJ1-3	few	CASSQSPGQGDNTIYF
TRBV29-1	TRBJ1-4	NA	CSVTPGQDQGKLFF
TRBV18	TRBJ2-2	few	CASSPSSGTGELFF